This T cell receptor (beta chain) was found in a study of blood T cell repertoires in COVID-19. Turning to the study itself: The United States, Italy and Spain were the sources of the acute and convalescent COVID-19 samples. Nucleic acid was either cDNA or gDNA, and it came from T cells, B-cell-depleted T cells, or PBMCs.

Per the original data handling: Reference gene primer amplification in the assay estimated nucleated cell counts. Assay used: immunoSEQ multiplex PCR; TCRdb lists only in-frame clones, some missing. V and J calls and clone size are copied from that table; D and trimming were computed from the DNA. Seen here are 40,000 to 60,000 clones, approximately 84% observed once, and the top ten hold 4.4%. Germline CDR1 SGHNT, CDR2 YYREEE (reference sequence). The CDR3 is 14 residues long. After removal of 7 bases from V and 0 bases from J, the junction contained 7 bases not matched to a gene. The receptor comes from a man between 45 and 60 years old with active COVID-19. The chain recombines TRBV5-4 with TRBJ2-7, with 7 bases aligning to TRBD2. The sample comprised peripheral blood. For the CDR3, the DNA is TGTGCCAGCGGTCGCGGGGGAATCTCCTACGAGCAGTACTTC. It translates to CASGRGGISYEQYF.